Below are 19 T cell receptor beta chains sequenced from a single sample in a study of tumor-infiltrating lymphocytes in primary liver carcinoma. Starting material for RNA and DNA co-extraction consisted of about 19-32 mg of unsorted bulk tissue. A constant-region primer primed TCR beta cDNA synthesis from roughly 500 ng of total RNA. Employing slightly modified ARM-PCR, three nested multiplex PCR rounds were run, and these gave rise to the TCR beta libraries. Running around 10 cycles apiece, the first two PCR rounds relied on TRBV1-TRBV30 forward primers together with a C-beta reverse primer. TCRdb re-called the multiplex PCR reads through MiXCR, storing one row per CDR3 protein. The table lists about 190,000 distinct CDR3 sequences, just under 85% of them singletons. Source material: tumor tissue from primary liver carcinoma. These TCRs come from a man aged 40-49 years with primary liver carcinoma and hepatitis B virus infection.

Worth noting for this clonotype: A junction boundary mismatches the germline segment, possibly from a read error. The CDR3 coding sequence is TGTGCTAGCAGCCGATCGCCGAGACTAGCGGGAGAGAGGACAGTTATGCAGTATTTT. Encoded protein: CASSRSPRLAGERTVMQYF. This chain links TRBV11-2 with TRBJ2-3; 12 positions agree with TRBD2. The germline V gene encodes CDR1 SGHAT and CDR2 FQNNGV. This CDR3 has 19 amino acids.

As regards this clonotype: Its ends do not fully match the called genes, so a read error is possible. The gene calls are TRBV6-1 and TRBJ2-7, with a possible D match to TRBD2 (5 bases). Germline V gene data show CDR1 as MNHNS and CDR2 as SASEGT. The CDR3 spans 15 residues. The CDR3 loop reads CASREEDGGFYEQYF. The DNA of the CDR3 is TGTGCCAGCAGAGAAGAGGACGGAGGATTCTACGAGCAATACTTC.

The chain joins TRBV6-2 or TRBV6-3 to TRBJ2-1; D not certain. Germline V gene data show CDR1 as MNHEY and CDR2 as SVGEGT. Deletions cut 9 bases from V and 8 bases from J, with 23 bases between. This CDR3 contains 15 residues. This chain's CDR3 is CASNRSPVGIDEQFF. In nucleotides, the CDR3 is TGTGCCAGTAATCGATCCCCCGTGGGGATCGATGAGCAGTTCTTC.

Concerning this clonotype itself: One end of the junction is discordant with germline, which a read error may explain. The rearrangement links TRBV6-1 to TRBJ2-7; tentative D call: TRBD2 (5 bases). Germline V gives CDR1 MNHNS, CDR2 SASEGT. CDR3 length: 14 residues. The CDR3 DNA reads TGTGCCAGCAGTGATGCGCGGGTTTCCTACGTGCAGTACTTC. It translates to CASSDARVSYVQYF.

In this sample, this clonotype turned up once. An end of the junction differs from the germline gene, which may be a read error. The chain combines TRBV4-2 with TRBJ2-2; D is perhaps TRBD1 (5 bases). Germline V CDR1 and CDR2: LGHNA, YNFKEQ. The CDR3 runs 15 residues. DNA of the CDR3: TGTGCCATCAGCCAAGATCTGGCAGGGCATGGGGAGCTGTTTTTT. The encoded protein is CAISQDLAGHGELFF.

Points on this clonotype: Sequence at one end of the junction differs from germline and may be a read error. The rearrangement links TRBV4-2 to TRBJ2-5; D gene unclear. This CDR3 comprises 15 residues. Per the germline V gene, CDR1 is LGHNA and CDR2 is YNFKEQ. This CDR3 reads CASSRMDEYQETHYF. The CDR3 bases are TGTGCCAGCAGCAGGATGGACGAGTACCAAGAGACCCACTACTTC.

The chain links TRBV25-1 to TRBJ2-1, with unresolved D. CDR3 length equals 16 residues. The V end was cut by 1 base, the J end by 0 bases, with 10 bases between. Germline V lookup: CDR1 MGHDK, CDR2 SYGVNS. CDR3 loop: CASSESASRSYNEQFF. In nucleotides, the CDR3 is TGTGCCAGCAGTGAATCGGCGTCTCGCTCCTACAATGAGCAGTTCTTC.

Details on this clonotype: Mismatch with germline at one junction end may stem from a read error. The rearrangement joins TRBV12-3 or TRBV12-4 to TRBJ2-2, with unresolved D. There are 12 residues in the CDR3. The CDR3 loop is CASSLEQFELFF. CDR3 bases: TGCGCCAGCAGTTTAGAACAGTTTGAGCTGTTTTTT.

In the case of this clonotype: Because the CDR3 is missing its conserved closing phenylalanine or tryptophan, this is likely a read error. The DNA is omitted, as the CDR3 cannot be located on it reliably, and the CDR3 follows TCRdb's listing. The gene calls are TRBV6-5 and TRBJ2-5; the table's D call, TRBD1, has no DNA check behind it. The V gene's germline CDR1 is MNHEY and CDR2 SVGAGI. The CDR3 totals 13 residues, both ends included. CDR3 amino acids: CAISYPGAETQYI.

This chain connects TRBV29-1 to TRBJ2-1, with no clear D. Germline CDR1 and CDR2: SQVTM and ANQGSEA. Trimming stripped 6 bases from V and 4 bases from J, with 16 bases between. The CDR3 runs to 14 residues. The chain's CDR3 is CSVGTPSAYNEQFF. The CDR3 region has the DNA TGCAGCGTCGGAACTCCGAGCGCATACAATGAGCAGTTCTTC.

A remark on this clonotype: This is likely a read error, given that the CDR3 carries no conserved phenylalanine or tryptophan at its end. V usage is TRBV28 and J usage is TRBJ2-7; D is unresolved. This CDR3 spans 14 amino acids. Germline V gene sequence: CDR1 MDHEN, CDR2 SYDVKM. The CDR3 region is CPSSFQVNSYEQYL. The CDR3 nucleotides read TGTCCCAGCAGTTTCCAGGTAAACTCCTACGAGCAGTACCTC.

CDR3 bases: TGTGCCAGCAGCTTCCGATCGAGAGCCTACAGGCAGTACTTC. It is translated as CASSFRSRAYRQYF. The genes are TRBV5-6 and TRBJ2-7; no clear D. Between the trimmed V and J ends, which lost 2 bases and 9 bases, there was a span of 18 bases. There are 14 residues in the CDR3. Germline CDR1 is SGHDT and CDR2 is YYEEEE.

On this clonotype: A much larger clone lies a single base off, so this may be a read error. The chain links TRBV5-1 to TRBJ1-2; perhaps TRBD1 as D (5 bases). The CDR3 has 15 residues. From germline, CDR1 is SGHRS and CDR2 YFSETQ. CDR3: CGSSYDGGTGYGYTF. The CDR3 nucleotides are TGCGGCAGCAGCTACGACGGGGGAACGGGCTATGGCTACACCTTC. Based on the CDR3 plus reference TRBV5-1 and TRBJ1-2, the full variable domain is KAGVTQTPRYLIKTRGQQVTLSCSPISGHRSVSWYQQTPGQGLQFLFEYFSETQRNKGNFPGRFSGRQFSNSRSEMNVSTLELGDSALYLCGSSYDGGTGYGYTFGSGTRLTVV.

With regard to this clonotype: The CDR3 does not end in the conserved phenylalanine or tryptophan, so this is likely a read error. CDR3 nucleotides: TGCAGCGTTCTTCCGGGGGGGGGGATGAACACTGAAGCTTTCTAT. Amino acids: CSVLPGGGMNTEAFY. This chain uses TRBV29-1 with TRBJ1-1; weak D call: TRBD1 (5 bases). Trimming removed 5 bases from V and 0 bases from J, with 16 bases in between. Germline CDR1 and CDR2: SQVTM and ANQGSEA. This CDR3 has 15 amino acids.

A note on this clonotype: The junction shows a germline mismatch at one end, possibly a read error. The chain recombines TRBV29-1 with TRBJ2-2, with D perhaps TRBD1 (7 bases). This CDR3 contains 13 residues. CDR1 SQVTM and CDR2 ANQGSEA come from the germline V gene. The CDR3 DNA is TGCAGCGTTGAGATAACAGGGGTCCGGGAGTTGTTTTTT. It translates to CSVEITGVRELFF.

With respect to this clonotype: The junction and the germline gene differ at one end; a read error may be behind it. The chain uses TRBV12-3 or TRBV12-4 and TRBJ2-5; D uncertain. CDR3 size: 11 residues. Here the CDR3 DNA reads TGTGCCAGCTGTAGGGAAGAGACCCTGTACTTC. Residues: CASCREETLYF.

The chain uses TRBV7-8 and TRBJ2-7; D perhaps matches TRBD2 (5 bases). Germline CDR1 reads SGHVS; CDR2 reads FQNEAQ. The CDR3 loop spans 13 amino acids. The CDR3 nucleotides read TGTGTCTGCAGCACCGACTACTCCTACGAGCAGTACTTC. Its translation is CVCSTDYSYEQYF.

This rearrangement joins TRBV11-2 to TRBJ2-4; 11 bases line up with TRBD2. CDR1 is SGHAT and CDR2 is FQNNGV in the germline V gene. The CDR3 has 16 residues. J lost 2 bases, V lost 1 base, and 1 base had no gene match. Here the CDR3 reads CASSLVTSGTKNIQYF. The CDR3 DNA reads TGTGCCAGCAGCTTAGTGACTAGCGGGACCAAAAACATTCAGTACTTC.

As to this clonotype: The conserved phenylalanine or tryptophan normally closing the CDR3 is absent here, so this likely arose from a read error. CDR3 DNA sequence: TGTGCCAGTGCGCGGAGCCTGGCTAGCACAGATACGCAGTATCTT. Amino acid sequence: CASARSLASTDTQYL. V gene TRBV6-6 combines with J gene TRBJ2-3; D is uncertain. Germline assignment: CDR1 MNHNY and CDR2 SVGAGI (reference sequence). The V gene lost 9 bases and the J gene lost 0 bases, with 16 bases spanning the gap. The CDR3 extends over 15 amino acids.